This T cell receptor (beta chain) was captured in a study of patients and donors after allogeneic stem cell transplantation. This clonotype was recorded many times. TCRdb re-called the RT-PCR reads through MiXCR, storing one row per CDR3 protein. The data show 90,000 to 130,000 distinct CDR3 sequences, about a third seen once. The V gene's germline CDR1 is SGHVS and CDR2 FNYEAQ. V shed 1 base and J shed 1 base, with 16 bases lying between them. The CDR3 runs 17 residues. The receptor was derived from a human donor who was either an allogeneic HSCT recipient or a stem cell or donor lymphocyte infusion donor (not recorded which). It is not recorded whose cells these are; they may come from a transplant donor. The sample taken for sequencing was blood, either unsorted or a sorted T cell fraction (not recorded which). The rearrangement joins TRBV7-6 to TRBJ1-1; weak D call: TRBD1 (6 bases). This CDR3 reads CASSLVRGAGRNTEAFF. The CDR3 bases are TGTGCCAGCAGCTTAGTTCGGGGGGCGGGGAGGAACACTGAAGCTTTCTTT.